The 14 T cell receptor beta chains listed next were all sequenced from one sample in a study of T cells in Graves' hyperthyroidism and ophthalmopathy. TCR beta CDR3 region amplification was performed from RNA transcripts. Initially, a first-round RT-PCR of the TCR CDR3 employed the HTBI primer set. TCRdb used MiXCR to reprocess the multiplex PCR reads, holding one entry per CDR3 protein. Seen here are around 300,000 distinct CDR3 sequences, roughly an eighth observed once, and the top ten hold 6.5% to 10%. Sequenced material: blood. The receptors here all came from a woman aged 40 to 49 with Graves' hyperthyroidism.

This clonotype was picked up a small number of times. The rearrangement joins TRBV9 to TRBJ2-7, with D maybe TRBD2 (5 bases). The CDR3 totals 16 residues. Trimming took off 0 bases at V and 3 bases at J, with 16 bases between the two ends. Looked up from germline, CDR1 is SGDLS and CDR2 is YYNGEE. The CDR3 nucleotides read TGTGCCAGCAGCGTAGGTGGGAGCAGTGTTTACTACGAGCAGTACTTC. Translated: CASSVGGSSVYYEQYF.

The rearrangement joins TRBV19 to TRBJ1-4, with D hard to call. The CDR3 runs 13 residues. In germline, CDR1 is LNHDA, CDR2 SQIVND (reference sequence). V lost 2 bases and J lost 7, with 8 bases in between. Here the CDR3 DNA reads TGTGCCAGTAGTATAATGACGGGTGAAAAACTGTTTTTT. It specifies CASSIMTGEKLFF.

This clonotype turned up a few times. The rearrangement uses TRBV6-1 and TRBJ2-1; no reliable D call. Trimming took off 5 bases at V and 0 bases at J, with 11 bases between the two ends. The germline V gene has CDR1 MNHNS and CDR2 SASEGT. This CDR3 is built from 15 residues. The CDR3 loop reads CASSPFDGSYNEQFF. The DNA of the CDR3 is TGTGCCAGCAGTCCCTTCGATGGCTCCTACAATGAGCAGTTCTTC.

This clonotype was picked up many times. The chain employs TRBV3-1 and TRBJ2-6, with D hard to call. This CDR3 has 15 residues. CDR1 and CDR2 (germline): LGHDT, YNNKEL (reference sequence). Between the trimmed V and J ends, which lost 1 base and 0 bases, there was a span of 4 bases. CDR3 region: CASSQARSGANVLTF. In DNA form, the CDR3 reads TGTGCCAGCAGCCAAGCCCGCTCTGGGGCCAACGTCCTGACTTTC.

This clonotype has just a few counts. V and J are TRBV5-1 and TRBJ2-7, with 8 bases that match TRBD1. The junction had 7 bases not matched to a gene; V was cut back by 3 bases and J by 5 bases. CDR1 SGHRS and CDR2 YFSETQ come from the germline V gene. This CDR3 has 14 residues. The CDR3 loop reads CASSSGQVVHEQYF. The DNA for the CDR3 is TGCGCCAGCAGCTCGGGACAGGTTGTACACGAGCAGTACTTC.

The V call is TRBV7-6, the J call TRBJ2-2, with 9 bases that match TRBD2. Germline lookup yields CDR1 SGHVS and CDR2 FNYEAQ. CDR3 length equals 17 residues. The V gene end was trimmed by 5 bases and the J gene end by 6 bases; junction bases not matched to a gene: 13. CDR3: CASSPSIAGEKAGELFF. In DNA, the CDR3 is TGTGCCAGCAGCCCCTCTATAGCGGGAGAGAAAGCCGGGGAGCTGTTTTTT. The entire variable domain, with the rest obtained from reference TRBV7-6 and TRBJ2-2, is as follows: GAGVSQSPRYKVTKRGQDVALRCDPISGHVSLYWYRQALGQGPEFLTYFNYEAQQDKSGLPNDRFSAERPEGSISTLTIQRTEQRDSAMYRCASSPSIAGEKAGELFFGEGSRLTVL.

Ten or more counts support this clonotype. The CDR3 nucleotides read TGTGCCAGCAGCTTTATCCACGAGCAGTACTTC. Amino acid sequence: CASSFIHEQYF. The V call is TRBV28, the J call TRBJ2-7, with D unresolved. The germline CDR1 and CDR2 sequences are MDHEN and SYDVKM. This CDR3 region has 11 residues. V dropped 6 bases and J dropped 5 bases, with 8 bases sitting between them.

This clonotype was observed at least ten times. The genes are TRBV6-2 or TRBV6-3 and TRBJ1-4; a weak D match, TRBD1 (5 bases). The CDR3 extends over 12 amino acids. CDR1 MNHEY and CDR2 SVGEGT come from the germline V gene. V was shortened by 6 bases and J by 6 bases, with 8 bases between the two germline ends. The CDR3 sequence is CASSPTDEKLFF. The CDR3 DNA reads as TGTGCCAGCAGCCCGACAGATGAAAAACTGTTTTTT.

This clonotype was recorded many times. The genes are TRBV12-5 and TRBJ1-2, with TRBD1 matching 8 bases. V shed 3 bases, J shed 5 bases, and the junction held 11 bases outside the gene matches. CDR1 is LGHNT, CDR2 FRNRAP, per germline. The CDR3 contains 16 residues. DNA of the CDR3: TGTGCTAGTGGTTTTGCCCTCAGGGGGCCAAGGTATGGCTACACCTTC. As protein: CASGFALRGPRYGYTF.

This clonotype came up many times. The gene calls are TRBV7-6 and TRBJ1-4, with D uncertain. The CDR3 covers 18 residues. V was trimmed by 0 bases and J by 8 bases, leaving 22 bases between them. Germline V gene lookup returns CDR1 SGHVS and CDR2 FNYEAQ. The CDR3 protein is CASSLAYRERPVREKLFF. CDR3 in DNA: TGTGCCAGCAGCTTAGCGTATAGGGAACGCCCGGTACGGGAAAAACTGTTTTTT. Together with reference TRBV7-6 and TRBJ1-4, the CDR3 gives the full variable domain: GAGVSQSPRYKVTKRGQDVALRCDPISGHVSLYWYRQALGQGPEFLTYFNYEAQQDKSGLPNDRFSAERPEGSISTLTIQRTEQRDSAMYRCASSLAYRERPVREKLFFGSGTQLSVL.

The chain recombines TRBV6-1 with TRBJ1-4, with D possibly matching TRBD1 (6 bases). Trimming shortened V by 7 bases and J by 5 bases, and 17 bases separated the two germline ends. In germline, CDR1 is MNHNS, CDR2 SASEGT. The CDR3 runs to 15 residues. The CDR3 DNA is TGTGCCAGCACAATGGTTAATAGGGGGAATGAAAAACTGTTTTTT. Translating it yields CASTMVNRGNEKLFF.

This clonotype has at least ten counts. The rearrangement links TRBV5-6 to TRBJ2-3; TRBD2 matches 7 bases. The germline CDR1 and CDR2 sequences are SGHDT and YYEEEE. This CDR3 has 14 residues. V lost 4 bases to trimming and J lost 2 bases; unmatched junction nucleotides: 4. The CDR3 reads CASSLGTNTDTQYF. The DNA for the CDR3 is TGTGCCAGCAGCCTCGGGACTAACACAGATACGCAGTATTTT.

This clonotype showed up just a few times. The rearrangement uses TRBV6-1 and TRBJ2-3; tentatively, D is TRBD2 (5 bases). Germline V CDR1 and CDR2: MNHNS, SASEGT. V lost 8 bases, J lost 2 bases, and 11 bases lay in between. The CDR3 spans 13 residues. This CDR3 is CASARVPTDTQYF. CDR3 DNA sequence: TGTGCCAGCGCGCGGGTCCCCACAGATACGCAGTATTTT.

This clonotype was detected many times. The rearrangement links TRBV7-2 to TRBJ2-7; 10 bases are a match to TRBD2. There are 15 residues in the CDR3. Germline V gene lookup returns CDR1 SGHTA and CDR2 FQGNSA. V dropped 4 bases and J dropped 6; count of bases not matched to a gene: 9. Here the CDR3 reads CASSSPSGRALEQYF. In DNA form, the CDR3 reads TGTGCCAGCAGCTCCCCGAGCGGGAGGGCCCTCGAGCAGTACTTC.